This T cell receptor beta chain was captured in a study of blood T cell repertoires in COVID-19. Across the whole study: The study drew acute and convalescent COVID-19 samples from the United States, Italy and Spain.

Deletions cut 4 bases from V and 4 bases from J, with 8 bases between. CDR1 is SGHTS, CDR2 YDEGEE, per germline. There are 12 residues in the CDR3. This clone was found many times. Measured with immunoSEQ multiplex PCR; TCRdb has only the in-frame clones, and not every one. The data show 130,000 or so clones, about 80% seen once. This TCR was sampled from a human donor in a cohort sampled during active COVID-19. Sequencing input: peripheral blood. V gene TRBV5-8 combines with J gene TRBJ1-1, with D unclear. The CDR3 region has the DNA TGTGCCAGCAGCACCTACCGCACTGAAGCTTTCTTT. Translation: CASSTYRTEAFF.